Listed below are T cell receptor beta chains from one sample, sequenced in a study of blood T cell repertoires in COVID-19. Here immunoSEQ multiplex PCR was the method, and the copy in TCRdb shows in-frame clones only, minus some. The sample consists of approximately 250,000 clones, 80% to 95% of them appearing once. The sample was peripheral blood. All receptors come from a man aged 25 to 40 with COVID-19, enrolled during active disease. Both conserved end residues are trimmed from each CDR3. The order of the fields is V gene, J gene, D gene, CDR3 protein. The D gene is left open where the match is weak.

V gene: TRBV12-3/TRBV12-4
J gene: TRBJ2-2
D gene: NA
CDR3 protein: ASSLTDTGELF

V gene: TRBV9
J gene: TRBJ1-1
D gene: NA
CDR3 protein: ASSSRGLNTEAF

V gene: TRBV6-6
J gene: TRBJ1-1
D gene: NA
CDR3 protein: ASNNPPNTEAF

V gene: TRBV6-5
J gene: TRBJ2-3
D gene: TRBD1
CDR3 protein: ASSSGTGGPRDTQY

V gene: TRBV5-6
J gene: TRBJ1-4
D gene: NA
CDR3 protein: ASSLWAGHEKLF

V gene: TRBV5-1
J gene: TRBJ1-1
D gene: NA
CDR3 protein: ASRGRGDTEAF

V gene: TRBV5-1
J gene: TRBJ2-3
D gene: NA
CDR3 protein: ASSLEGGADTQY

V gene: TRBV5-6
J gene: TRBJ1-5
D gene: TRBD1
CDR3 protein: ASSFGGTGGFQPQH

V gene: TRBV10-2
J gene: TRBJ2-1
D gene: TRBD2
CDR3 protein: ASSGNAGGIYNEQF

V gene: TRBV5-1
J gene: TRBJ2-4
D gene: NA
CDR3 protein: ASSLAAGPLNIQY

V gene: TRBV7-9
J gene: TRBJ1-5
D gene: TRBD1
CDR3 protein: ASSFTGEGKPQH

V gene: TRBV5-5
J gene: TRBJ2-7
D gene: TRBD1
CDR3 protein: ASSQRTGNDEQY

V gene: TRBV9
J gene: TRBJ1-5
D gene: TRBD1
CDR3 protein: ASSKQGFLEPQH

V gene: TRBV5-1
J gene: TRBJ2-5
D gene: NA
CDR3 protein: ASSPGLQETQY

V gene: TRBV10-3
J gene: TRBJ1-6
D gene: TRBD1
CDR3 protein: AISEPDPQGASSYNSPLH

V gene: TRBV6-4
J gene: TRBJ1-1
D gene: NA
CDR3 protein: ASSVNRNTEAF

V gene: TRBV10-1
J gene: TRBJ1-1
D gene: NA
CDR3 protein: ASFQGTGGVDTEAF

V gene: TRBV7-3
J gene: TRBJ1-1
D gene: TRBD1
CDR3 protein: ASSQTGGNTEAF

V gene: TRBV7-9
J gene: TRBJ2-7
D gene: TRBD1
CDR3 protein: ASSLRDRGRSSYEQY

V gene: TRBV2
J gene: TRBJ1-6
D gene: NA
CDR3 protein: ASSESGPGDSPLH

V gene: TRBV9
J gene: TRBJ2-1
D gene: NA
CDR3 protein: ASSAGGLESNEQF

V gene: TRBV21-1
J gene: TRBJ2-7
D gene: NA
CDR3 protein: ASSKPTSGGAGYEQY

V gene: TRBV6-1
J gene: TRBJ2-7
D gene: TRBD1
CDR3 protein: ASSESQGVAEQY

V gene: TRBV6-5
J gene: TRBJ2-2
D gene: NA
CDR3 protein: ASRQGYNTGELF

V gene: TRBV7-2
J gene: TRBJ1-6
D gene: TRBD1
CDR3 protein: ASSLRGTGSSPLH

V gene: TRBV5-1
J gene: TRBJ1-1
D gene: NA
CDR3 protein: ASSLATPTEAF

V gene: TRBV19
J gene: TRBJ2-7
D gene: TRBD1
CDR3 protein: ASSFSGTGVEQY

V gene: TRBV19
J gene: TRBJ1-5
D gene: TRBD1
CDR3 protein: ASSIVPGGPRGQPQH

V gene: TRBV4-1
J gene: TRBJ1-2
D gene: TRBD1
CDR3 protein: ASSQVHRGEGGYT

V gene: TRBV5-1
J gene: TRBJ1-1
D gene: TRBD1
CDR3 protein: ASSLLGQGNTEAF

V gene: TRBV4-1
J gene: TRBJ1-4
D gene: NA
CDR3 protein: ASSQDGAGASEKLF

V gene: TRBV6-6
J gene: TRBJ1-2
D gene: NA
CDR3 protein: ASSYTQQERVYGYT

V gene: TRBV10-3
J gene: TRBJ1-1
D gene: NA
CDR3 protein: ATTTGANTEAF

V gene: TRBV20-1
J gene: TRBJ1-1
D gene: NA
CDR3 protein: SASGGEILNTEAF

V gene: TRBV27
J gene: TRBJ2-2
D gene: TRBD1
CDR3 protein: ASSPGTGGPGELF

V gene: TRBV7-9
J gene: TRBJ1-3
D gene: NA
CDR3 protein: ASSLTMAGGNTIY

V gene: TRBV6-2/TRBV6-3
J gene: TRBJ2-7
D gene: NA
CDR3 protein: ASSYPFQGSYEQY

V gene: TRBV6-5
J gene: TRBJ1-1
D gene: NA
CDR3 protein: ASSRTVTEAF

V gene: TRBV2
J gene: TRBJ1-2
D gene: TRBD1
CDR3 protein: ASSEAGQNYGYT

V gene: TRBV4-2
J gene: TRBJ2-4
D gene: NA
CDR3 protein: ASSQPQTPKNIQY

V gene: TRBV7-9
J gene: TRBJ2-3
D gene: NA
CDR3 protein: ASSRGPMESDTQY

V gene: TRBV29-1
J gene: TRBJ1-2
D gene: NA
CDR3 protein: SVVWTVFGYT

V gene: TRBV5-1
J gene: TRBJ2-3
D gene: NA
CDR3 protein: ASSFQQGRTDTQY

V gene: TRBV4-1
J gene: TRBJ1-1
D gene: NA
CDR3 protein: ASSQVYFPMNTEAF

V gene: TRBV28
J gene: TRBJ2-7
D gene: TRBD1
CDR3 protein: ASIETGGGSSYEQY

V gene: TRBV7-9
J gene: TRBJ2-3
D gene: TRBD1
CDR3 protein: ASSLGDRGGTDTQY

V gene: TRBV6-4
J gene: TRBJ2-5
D gene: NA
CDR3 protein: ASSDSRLVFRETQY

V gene: TRBV12-5
J gene: TRBJ2-7
D gene: NA
CDR3 protein: ASGSSLSYEQY

V gene: TRBV10-3
J gene: TRBJ1-4
D gene: NA
CDR3 protein: AISESADYEKLF

V gene: TRBV20-1
J gene: TRBJ1-2
D gene: NA
CDR3 protein: SARSGPGYT